The source of this TCR beta chain is a study of cytomegalovirus exposure and HLA in healthy donors. Donors had nominal health at sampling but likely had unrecorded immune exposures. Primers included in the PCR were 60 Vbeta and 13 Jbeta primers. Produced via immunoSEQ multiplex PCR; TCRdb's table is partial and in-frame only. Here the sample spans fewer than 40,000 clones, roughly 60% being singletons. The receptor was isolated from a man in his forties or fifties in good health and CMV-seropositive. Sequenced sample: PBMCs.

The CDR3 region has the DNA TGTGCCAGCAGTGATCTACCGGGACAGGGGTCTCCTGAAGCTTTCTTT. Protein sequence: CASSDLPGQGSPEAFF. The chain links TRBV6-1 to TRBJ1-1, with 10 positions matching TRBD1. Trimming took 3 bases from V and 6 from J; bases not matched to a gene: 10. CDR1 is MNHNS, CDR2 SASEGT, per germline. The length of the CDR3 is 16 residues.